One sample yielded the 25 T cell receptor beta chains listed below, sequenced in a study of shared clonotypes between healthy human individuals. Some clones are missing from TCRdb's copy, which holds only in-frame ones; the method was immunoSEQ multiplex PCR. The sample includes roughly 1 million clones, about 84% of them seen just once. Sequenced sample: memory CD4+ T cells from PBMCs. Subset noted: CD45RA-negative fraction. The receptors shown here come from a man between 18 and 35 years old in good health. Some clones in this sample may be carry-over from other donors' samples.

This chain links TRBV15 with TRBJ1-2, with D perhaps TRBD1 (5 bases). V lost 0 bases, J lost 3 bases, and 11 bases lay in between. The CDR3 has 15 amino acids. Germline loops: CDR1 LNHNV, CDR2 YYDKDF (reference sequence). The CDR3: CATSRDRSRDYGYTF. DNA of the CDR3: TGTGCCACCAGCAGAGATCGGTCCAGGGACTATGGCTACACCTTC.

This chain joins TRBV7-2 and TRBJ2-7; 7 bases agree with TRBD1. The germline CDR1 and CDR2 sequences are SGHTA and FQGNSA. The CDR3 spans 14 residues. The junction had 10 bases not matched to a gene; V was cut back by 0 bases and J by 11 bases. CDR3 sequence (DNA): TGTGCCAGCAGCTTAGCCCCGGGACAGTTCAGGGAGTACTTC. It yields the protein CASSLAPGQFREYF. The variable domain in full, completed from reference TRBV7-2 and TRBJ2-7, reads GAGVSQSPSNKVTEKGKDVELRCDPISGHTALYWYRQSLGQGLEFLIYFQGNSAPDKSGLPSDRFSAERTGGSVSTLTIQRTQQEDSAVYLCASSLAPGQFREYFGPGTRLTVT.

The chain couples TRBV7-2 to TRBJ1-2; no clear D. Germline CDR1 SGHTA, CDR2 FQGNSA. The CDR3 sequence is 13 residues long. Trimming took off 5 bases at V and 8 bases at J, with 15 bases between the two ends. This CDR3 is CASSRSGSEGYTF. For the CDR3, the DNA is TGTGCCAGCAGCCGTAGTGGCAGTGAGGGCTACACCTTC.

The chain has TRBV5-4 and TRBJ2-4; D is perhaps TRBD1 (6 bases). V was pared by 3 bases and J by 0 bases, with 19 bases between. There are 18 residues in the CDR3. Germline V lookup: CDR1 SGHNT, CDR2 YYREEE (reference sequence). CDR3 loop: CASSSKTAQGSAKNIQYF. The CDR3 DNA reads as TGTGCCAGCAGCTCGAAAACAGCACAGGGTTCAGCCAAAAACATTCAGTACTTC.

This clone was found once. V gene TRBV11-1 combines with J gene TRBJ2-3; TRBD1 aligns across 7 bases. Trimming removed 3 bases from V and 4 bases from J; junction bases left unmatched: 7. Germline CDR1 reads SGHAT; CDR2 reads FQDESV (reference sequence). The CDR3 is made up of 15 amino acids. DNA of the CDR3: TGTGCCAGCAGCTTTGGGGACAGTCGGGCAGATACGCAGTATTTT. As protein: CASSFGDSRADTQYF.

The chain couples TRBV18 to TRBJ2-5; 11 nucleotides line up with TRBD2. The CDR3 has 16 residues. Germline V gene data show CDR1 as KGHSH and CDR2 as LQKENI. Trimming took 6 bases from V and 1 from J; bases not matched to a gene: 7. CDR3 in amino acids: CASSGSLAGGQETQYF. The CDR3 DNA follows: TGTGCCAGCTCTGGAAGTCTAGCGGGAGGCCAAGAGACCCAGTACTTC.

This chain connects TRBV10-2 to TRBJ2-3, with D perhaps matching TRBD2 (5 bases). This CDR3 has 14 amino acids. V lost 7 bases and J 2 bases, leaving 13 bases between the germline ends. Germline assignment: CDR1 WSHSY and CDR2 SAAADI. The DNA for the CDR3 is TGCGCCAGCAAGACTACGGGTTACACAGATACGCAGTATTTT. This encodes CASKTTGYTDTQYF.

The V gene is TRBV28, the J gene TRBJ2-7, with 8 nucleotides matching TRBD1. The length of the CDR3 is 15 residues. The germline V gene has CDR1 MDHEN and CDR2 SYDVKM. Losses at the gene ends were 6 bases for V and 4 bases for J; bases not matched to a gene: 11. The CDR3 nucleotides read TGTGCCAGCAGACCCCGGACAGGGAAGGGGTACGAGCAGTACTTC. Protein: CASRPRTGKGYEQYF.

The rearrangement uses TRBV5-1 and TRBJ2-2, with D unresolved. The CDR3 is made up of 17 amino acids. Between the trimmed V and J ends, which lost 7 bases and 7 bases, there was a span of 26 bases. CDR1 SGHRS and CDR2 YFSETQ come from the germline V gene. CDR3 protein: CASATTGTSPLSGELFF. The CDR3 nucleotides read TGCGCCAGCGCCACAACGGGTACCTCCCCTCTAAGCGGGGAGCTGTTTTTT. The full variable domain, with the rest looked up from reference TRBV5-1 and TRBJ2-2, is KAGVTQTPRYLIKTRGQQVTLSCSPISGHRSVSWYQQTPGQGLQFLFEYFSETQRNKGNFPGRFSGRQFSNSRSEMNVSTLELGDSALYLCASATTGTSPLSGELFFGEGSRLTVL.

V gene TRBV28 combines with J gene TRBJ2-7, with 8 bases that match TRBD1. In germline, CDR1 is MDHEN, CDR2 SYDVKM. The CDR3 length is 12 residues. The J segment lost 6 bases and the V segment lost 7 bases, leaving 5 bases of the junction unmatched. The CDR3: CASNPRGLEQYF. The CDR3 region has the DNA TGTGCCAGCAACCCCAGGGGGCTCGAGCAGTACTTC.

The V and J genes are TRBV7-5 and TRBJ2-2; the table calls TRBD2, which could not be checked here. TRBV7-5 is tagged as a pseudogene. This CDR3 is 16 amino acids long. The CDR3: CARSLLGLGNTGELFF. The DNA of the CDR3 is TGTGCCAGAAGCTTATTGGGACTAGGTAACACCGGGGAGCTGTTTTTT.

This rearrangement joins TRBV6-5 to TRBJ1-2; no clear D. The CDR3 consists of 13 residues. The ends were cut back, 10 bases at V and 1 base at J, with 13 bases in the middle. Per the germline V gene, CDR1 is MNHEY and CDR2 is SVGAGI. The CDR3: CATTVGVNYGYTF. The CDR3 DNA follows: TGTGCCACCACAGTCGGTGTTAACTATGGCTACACCTTC.

The rearrangement joins TRBV15 to TRBJ2-7; 8 bases are shared with TRBD2. From germline, CDR1 is LNHNV and CDR2 YYDKDF (reference sequence). After removal of 1 base from V and 0 bases from J, the junction contained 5 bases not matched to a gene. This CDR3 contains 16 residues. CDR3 loop: CATSRGTSRSSYEQYF. For the CDR3, the DNA is TGTGCCACCAGCAGAGGGACTAGCCGGAGCTCCTACGAGCAGTACTTC.

Only one count was recorded for this clone. This sequence joins TRBV18 and TRBJ1-1; TRBD1 aligns across 7 bases. V trimming: 4 bases; J trimming: 1 base; junction bases outside the gene matches: 3. CDR1 KGHSH and CDR2 LQKENI come from the germline V gene. The CDR3 loop spans 14 amino acids. The CDR3: CASSRQGQNTEAFF. The CDR3 bases are TGTGCCAGCTCACGACAGGGTCAGAACACTGAAGCTTTCTTT. Full variable domain (rest looked up from reference TRBV18 and TRBJ1-1): NAGVMQNPRHLVRRRGQEARLRCSPMKGHSHVYWYRQLPEEGLKFMVYLQKENIIDESGMPKERFSAEFPKEGPSILRIQQVVRGDSAAYFCASSRQGQNTEAFFGQGTRLTVV.

The V call is TRBV28, the J call TRBJ1-2; TRBD1 agrees at 8 bases. Unmatched junction bases numbered 12, after V lost 7 bases and J lost 5 bases. Looked up from germline, CDR1 is MDHEN and CDR2 is SYDVKM. There are 15 residues in the CDR3. The CDR3 nucleotides read TGTGCCAGCAACGCCCAGACAGGGGTCGGGTATGGCTACACCTTC. It is translated as CASNAQTGVGYGYTF.

This chain uses TRBV5-1 with TRBJ2-5; no firm D call. V was pared by 1 base and J by 2 bases, with 9 bases between. This CDR3 has 14 amino acids. Germline V gene data show CDR1 as SGHRS and CDR2 as YFSETQ. Here the CDR3 DNA reads TGCGCCAGCAGCTTGCTCCCCACACAAGAGACCCAGTACTTC. This encodes CASSLLPTQETQYF.

This chain uses TRBV5-1 with TRBJ2-7; 13 positions match TRBD2. Trimming removed 4 bases from V and 9 bases from J; junction bases left unmatched: 4. This CDR3 is built from 13 residues. In germline, CDR1 is SGHRS, CDR2 YFSETQ. The CDR3 bases are TGCGCCAGCAGCGAGCGGACTAGCGGGAGGCAGTACTTC. Protein product: CASSERTSGRQYF.

V is TRBV9 and J is TRBJ2-7, with 7 nucleotides matching TRBD2. This CDR3 has 17 residues. Germline trimming cut 4 bases from V and 0 bases from J; bases unmatched to any gene: 13. Germline V lookup: CDR1 SGDLS, CDR2 YYNGEE. CDR3 in amino acids: CASSPTLVAGGSYEQYF. The DNA for the CDR3 is TGTGCCAGCAGCCCGACCTTGGTAGCGGGCGGCTCCTACGAGCAGTACTTC.

J is TRBJ1-2 and V is TRBV27, with D possibly TRBD1 on 6 matching bases. The CDR3 runs 13 residues. Trimming left V 6 bases short and J 4 bases short, with 12 bases between. The germline V gene has CDR1 MNHEY and CDR2 SMNVEV (reference sequence). The CDR3 loop reads CASSNRALYGYTF. Written as DNA, the CDR3 is TGTGCCAGCAGCAACAGGGCCCTCTATGGCTACACCTTC.

The V call is TRBV2, the J call TRBJ1-5, with a weak D call TRBD1 (6 bases). V was cut by 0 bases and J by 3 bases, with 9 bases left in between. CDR1 is SNHLY and CDR2 is FYNNEI in the germline V gene. CDR3 size: 15 residues. DNA for the CDR3: TGTGCCAGCAGTGAAGCGGGGGCAGTCAATCAGCCCCAGCATTTT. The encoded protein is CASSEAGAVNQPQHF.

The gene calls are TRBV9 and TRBJ1-5; no clear D gene. V shed 3 bases and J shed 0 bases, with 13 bases lying between them. Germline V gives CDR1 SGDLS, CDR2 YYNGEE. The CDR3 spans 16 residues. The CDR3 spells CASSGGTVDSNQPQHF. In DNA, the CDR3 is TGTGCCAGCAGCGGAGGAACAGTCGATAGCAATCAGCCCCAGCATTTT.

This clone occurred a few times. V is TRBV18 and J is TRBJ2-7; D is ambiguous. Trimming stripped 6 bases from V and 3 bases from J, with 15 bases between. The CDR3 runs to 14 residues. Germline loops: CDR1 KGHSH, CDR2 LQKENI. The CDR3 coding sequence is TGTGCCAGCTCCCCTTACTGGGCCGACTACGAGCAGTACTTC. Amino acid sequence: CASSPYWADYEQYF.

This clone was recorded a few times. The chain combines TRBV7-9 with TRBJ1-5; D is ambiguous. The V gene lost 8 bases and the J gene lost 2 bases, with 7 bases spanning the gap. CDR1 is SEHNR, CDR2 FQNEAQ, per germline (reference sequence). The length of the CDR3 is 12 residues. The CDR3 DNA reads as TGTGCCAGCGCTCGAGGCAATCAGCCCCAGCATTTT. This gives the protein CASARGNQPQHF.

CDR3 amino acids: CASSWVGGAETQYF. The CDR3 coding sequence is TGCGCCAGCAGCTGGGTAGGCGGAGCCGAGACCCAGTACTTC. The chain carries TRBV5-1 and TRBJ2-5, with D unclear. This CDR3 comprises 14 residues. Between the trimmed V and J ends, which lost 3 bases and 5 bases, there was a span of 14 bases. Germline CDR1 SGHRS, CDR2 YFSETQ.

The chain employs TRBV5-1 and TRBJ2-1, with 9 bases fitting TRBD2. V dropped 2 bases and J dropped 10; count of bases not matched to a gene: 10. CDR3 length equals 15 residues. Germline CDR1 and CDR2: SGHRS and YFSETQ. The CDR3 region is CASSLGTSSLGEQFF. The CDR3 nucleotides are TGCGCCAGCAGCTTAGGGACTAGCAGCTTAGGAGAGCAGTTCTTC.